This TCR beta chain was sequenced in a study of blood T cell repertoires in COVID-19. The trim removed 5 bases at V and 7 bases at J, leaving 11 bases unmatched. In germline, CDR1 is LNHDA, CDR2 SQIVND (reference sequence). The CDR3 totals 15 residues. The table came from immunoSEQ multiplex PCR; TCRdb's copy has only in-frame clones and leaves some out. The table lists under 300,000 clones, under 95% of them singletons, with around 2% in the top ten. Input material: PBMCs or T cells enriched from blood (not recorded which). This TCR was sampled from a woman between 18 and 30 years old who had recovered from COVID-19. V gene TRBV19 combines with J gene TRBJ1-5; TRBD1 matches at 7 bases. The CDR3 protein is CASSLMTGRHQPQHF. The CDR3 nucleotides read TGTGCCAGTAGTCTTATGACAGGGAGGCACCAGCCCCAGCATTTT.